This TCR beta chain appears in the sequencing data of a study of shared clonotypes between healthy human individuals. General study results and limits: Even with large depth, rarefaction showed that sorted-subset sequencing was incomplete.

The table came from immunoSEQ multiplex PCR; TCRdb's copy has only in-frame clones and leaves some out. The table has 2 million to 3 million clones, roughly 93% seen once. Donors had no recently reported acute infections or vaccinations and were HIV-negative. This clone was counted once. The antigen is not known. CDR1 and CDR2 from the germline V gene are MDHEN and SYDVKM. CDR3 length: 15 residues. The ends lost 7 bases at V and 5 bases at J; junction bases unmatched: 9. V gene TRBV28 combines with J gene TRBJ1-3, with TRBD1 matching 9 bases. The TCR sequence derives from a man younger than 35 in good health. Some clones in this sample may be carry-over from other donors' samples. Sample: naive CD4+ T cells from PBMCs. Specified subset: CD45RA+ positively selected. This CDR3 is CASNIGGQGRNTIYF. CDR3 DNA: TGTGCCAGCAATATAGGGGGACAGGGTAGAAACACCATATATTTT. Full variable domain (rest looked up from reference TRBV28 and TRBJ1-3): DVKVTQSSRYLVKRTGEKVFLECVQDMDHENMFWYRQDPGLGLRLIYFSYDVKMKEKGDIPEGYSVSREKKERFSLILESASTNQTSMYLCASNIGGQGRNTIYFGEGSWLTVV.